Listed here is a single T cell receptor beta chain. The repertoire was sequenced with immunoSEQ multiplex PCR; TCRdb's copy has only in-frame clones and lacks some. Among 50,000 to 70,000 clones, roughly 84% were seen once, and the ten largest hold less than 3.5%. CDR3 length: 13 residues. Trimming took off 0 bases at V and 9 bases at J, with 10 bases between the two ends. Germline lookup yields CDR1 KGHSH and CDR2 LQKENI. These data originate in a study of OX40 agonist ivuxolimab in advanced cancers. The specimen comprised CD4+ or CD8+ T cells sorted from blood, sampled in a trial of the OX40 agonist ivuxolimab. J is TRBJ2-3 and V is TRBV18; no reliable D call. The receptor was isolated from an adult with an advanced solid tumor such as melanoma, head and neck, liver or kidney cancer. The chain's CDR3 is CASSPPGQGTQYF. The CDR3 bases are TGTGCCAGCTCACCACCTGGGCAAGGCACGCAGTATTTT.